This TCR beta chain was captured in a study of T cell repertoires in cytomegalovirus infection. Overall study: Both a matching HLA type and CMV infection were indicated by public TCR beta signatures. Study conclusions and caveats: Of the TCR beta families, the public ones yielded a cumulative frequency that identified carriers of CMV plus the relevant HLA.

TCRdb re-called the reads through MiXCR, storing one row per CDR3 protein. The sample includes over 450,000 distinct CDR3 sequences, approximately 11% of them seen just once. Per germline, CDR1 SGHDN and CDR2 FVKESK. V was trimmed by 7 bases and J by 8 bases, leaving 17 bases between them. CDR3 length equals 13 residues. Many counts were recorded for this clonotype. Its antigen is unknown. The rearrangement uses TRBV14 and TRBJ1-1; D perhaps matches TRBD1 (5 bases). The sample comprised PBMCs. The sequence was collected from a human donor in good health (CMV status not recorded). Some clones in this sample may be carry-over from other donors' samples. CDR3: CASTVYGGREAFF. As DNA, the CDR3 is TGTGCCAGCACCGTCTACGGGGGGAGGGAAGCTTTCTTT.